The 15 T cell receptor beta chains below were found in one sample sequenced in a study of blood T cell repertoires in COVID-19. The repertoire was sequenced with immunoSEQ multiplex PCR; TCRdb's copy has only in-frame clones and lacks some. Of a few hundred thousand clones in the sample, roughly 85% were seen once. The sample comprised PBMCs or T cells enriched from blood (not recorded which). Source of these receptors: a woman aged 45-65 years who had recovered from COVID-19.

The chain employs TRBV5-1 and TRBJ2-1; no clear D. Trimming shortened V by 0 bases and J by 1 base, and 17 bases separated the two germline ends. Per the germline V gene, CDR1 is SGHRS and CDR2 is YFSETQ. The CDR3 contains 18 residues. DNA for the CDR3: TGCGCCAGCAGCTTGGGATTGGTAGCCCAACTGTCCTACAATGAGCAGTTCTTC. It translates to CASSLGLVAQLSYNEQFF.

The chain combines TRBV19 with TRBJ1-5; a possible D gene is TRBD1 (6 bases). The CDR3 sequence is 15 residues long. The germline V gene encodes CDR1 LNHDA and CDR2 SQIVND (reference sequence). V lost 3 bases to trimming and J lost 6 bases, with 15 bases between them. For the CDR3, the DNA is TGTGCCAGTAGTATTTATGAGGCAGGGGTTCAGCCCCAGCATTTT. Its translation: CASSIYEAGVQPQHF.

The V gene is TRBV2, the J gene TRBJ2-7, with TRBD2 matching over 14 bases. Germline-derived CDR1 and CDR2 are SNHLY and FYNNEI. The CDR3 length is 14 residues. V was pared by 6 bases and J by 6 bases, with 4 bases of the junction left unmatched. The DNA of the CDR3 is TGTGCCAGCAGCGGACTAGCGGGGGGTCTCGAGCAGTACTTC. Its protein product is CASSGLAGGLEQYF.

This clone was counted between two and nine times. This rearrangement joins TRBV29-1 to TRBJ1-2; D remains ambiguous. Trimming took 4 bases from V and 7 from J, leaving 13 bases between them. CDR1 SQVTM and CDR2 ANQGSEA come from the germline V gene. The CDR3 has 12 amino acids. CDR3 sequence reads: CSVVRSVGGYTF. For the CDR3, the DNA is TGCAGCGTTGTACGGAGCGTTGGTGGCTACACCTTC.

The chain links TRBV6-6 to TRBJ2-2, with 7 bases lining up with TRBD2. Losses at the gene ends were 6 bases for V and 0 bases for J; bases not matched to a gene: 16. Germline V gene sequence: CDR1 MNHNY, CDR2 SVGAGI (reference sequence). The CDR3 loop spans 19 amino acids. CDR3 in amino acids: CASSWGGTGDLTNTGELFF. The CDR3 nucleotides read TGTGCCAGCAGCTGGGGGGGGACGGGAGACCTGACGAACACCGGGGAGCTGTTTTTT.

This sequence joins TRBV9 and TRBJ1-1, with TRBD1 matching 10 bases. Germline trimming cut 3 bases from V and 4 bases from J; bases unmatched to any gene: 6. The CDR3 has 15 amino acids. The germline V gene has CDR1 SGDLS and CDR2 YYNGEE. The chain's CDR3 is CASSGPRTGGTEAFF. CDR3 in DNA: TGTGCCAGCAGCGGACCTAGGACAGGGGGCACTGAAGCTTTCTTT.

V gene TRBV9 combines with J gene TRBJ1-3; D is possibly TRBD1 (6 bases). Germline V gives CDR1 SGDLS, CDR2 YYNGEE. V shed 3 bases and J shed 0 bases, with 13 bases lying between them. The CDR3 runs 16 residues. Here the CDR3 DNA reads TGTGCCAGCAGCGCTCAGACAGGAGTCTCTGGAAACACCATATATTTT. Protein product: CASSAQTGVSGNTIYF.

The chain couples TRBV5-1 to TRBJ2-7, with 8 bases aligning to TRBD1. This CDR3 is 12 amino acids long. Germline V CDR1 and CDR2: SGHRS, YFSETQ. V dropped 0 bases and J dropped 8; count of bases not matched to a gene: 1. CDR3 region: CASSLGQGKQYF. The CDR3 nucleotides read TGCGCCAGCAGCTTGGGACAGGGGAAGCAGTACTTC.

CDR3 protein: CASISSRTGGQFYSNQPQHF. In DNA, the CDR3 is TGTGCCAGCATATCTTCCCGGACAGGGGGCCAATTTTATAGCAATCAGCCCCAGCATTTT. The rearrangement joins TRBV28 to TRBJ1-5, with 11 bases identical to TRBD1. The CDR3 has 20 amino acids. J was trimmed by 0 bases and V by 7 bases; bases with no gene match: 17. Germline V CDR1 and CDR2: MDHEN, SYDVKM.

This clone has just a few counts. The chain joins TRBV10-3 to TRBJ1-5; D is unresolved. From germline, CDR1 is ENHRY and CDR2 SYGVKD. V was clipped by 2 bases and J by 5 bases, with 7 bases between them. The CDR3 is 13 amino acids. The CDR3 here is CAISEVSDQPQHF. The CDR3 bases are TGTGCCATCAGTGAGGTTTCCGATCAGCCCCAGCATTTT.

The chain recombines TRBV11-2 with TRBJ1-5; 8 bases agree with TRBD1. Germline CDR1 SGHAT, CDR2 FQNNGV. The CDR3 runs to 15 residues. Trimming at V came to 4 bases and at J to 6 bases, leaving 8 bases not matched to a gene. The CDR3: CASSSSGQGGQPQHF. The CDR3 nucleotides are TGTGCCAGCAGCTCATCAGGACAGGGAGGTCAGCCCCAGCATTTT. Looking up the rest from reference TRBV11-2 and TRBJ1-5 gives the full variable domain: EAGVAQSPRYKIIEKRQSVAFWCNPISGHATLYWYQQILGQGPKLLIQFQNNGVVDDSQLPKDRFSAERLKGVDSTLKIQPAKLEDSAVYLCASSSSGQGGQPQHFGDGTRLSIL.

This clone was counted only a few times. The CDR3 loop is CAWGQSADTQYF. The CDR3 bases are TGTGCCTGGGGACAGTCAGCAGATACGCAGTATTTT. The chain is built from TRBV30 and TRBJ2-3; possible D gene TRBD1, 6 bases. V dropped 5 bases and J dropped 4 bases, with 10 bases sitting between them. CDR1 is GTSNPN and CDR2 is SVGIG in the germline V gene (reference sequence). The length of the CDR3 is 12 residues. The entire variable domain, with the rest obtained from reference TRBV30 and TRBJ2-3, is as follows: SQTIHQWPATLVQPVGSPLSLECTVEGTSNPNLYWYRQAAGRGLQLLFYSVGIGQISSEVPQNLSASRPQDRQFILSSKKLLLSDSGFYLCAWGQSADTQYFGPGTRLTVL.

This chain joins TRBV30 and TRBJ2-7, with D maybe TRBD2 (5 bases). The CDR3 has 12 residues. V lost 7 bases to trimming and J lost 4 bases, with 14 bases between them. CDR1 is GTSNPN, CDR2 SVGIG, per germline (reference sequence). For the CDR3, the DNA is TGTGCCTTTCGGGATCCCTTTTACGAGCAGTACTTC. Protein: CAFRDPFYEQYF.

This clone has only a few counts. The chain uses TRBV19 and TRBJ2-6; a weak D match, TRBD2 (6 bases). Trimming took off 7 bases at V and 0 bases at J, with 13 bases between the two ends. Germline V gives CDR1 LNHDA, CDR2 SQIVND (reference sequence). The length of the CDR3 is 16 residues. CDR3 sequence: CASTPGGPSGANVLTF. The CDR3 bases are TGTGCCAGTACCCCCGGGGGACCCTCTGGGGCCAACGTCCTGACTTTC.

This chain links TRBV7-8 with TRBJ2-3; tentative D call: TRBD2 (6 bases). Germline V gives CDR1 SGHVS, CDR2 FQNEAQ. The germline V and J ends were trimmed by 1 base and 3 bases, with 14 bases remaining between them. CDR3 length: 16 residues. The CDR3 sequence is CASSLVMPSETDTQYF. CDR3 coding DNA: TGTGCCAGCAGCTTAGTGATGCCTAGCGAGACAGATACGCAGTATTTT.